A single sample gave rise to the 29 T cell receptor beta chains below, sequenced in a study of T-cell memory formation after mild COVID-19. TCRdb re-called the 5' RACE reads with MiXCR, one entry per CDR3 protein. Of about 110,000 distinct CDR3 sequences in the sample, roughly an eighth were seen once. The sample was PBMCs or a T cell subset sorted from them (not recorded which). Receptor source: an adult woman who had mild COVID-19 (a few samples of this study predate the infection). Cell type and time point are not known.

This clonotype was detected a few times. This chain links TRBV7-8 with TRBJ2-5, with 7 bases aligning to TRBD2. The CDR3 extends over 14 amino acids. The V and J ends lost 5 bases and 2 bases, in that order; junction bases with no gene match: 5. In germline, CDR1 is SGHVS, CDR2 FQNEAQ. The chain's CDR3 is CASSQISGQETQYF. For the CDR3, the DNA is TGTGCCAGCAGCCAAATTAGCGGGCAAGAGACCCAGTACTTC.

This clonotype has more than one count but fewer than ten. This rearrangement joins TRBV3-1 to TRBJ2-3; D call uncertain. The V and J ends lost 4 bases and 2 bases respectively, with 10 bases between them. The germline CDR1 and CDR2 sequences are LGHDT and YNNKEL (reference sequence). The CDR3 runs to 14 residues. This CDR3 reads CASSPSRDTDTQYF. The CDR3, as DNA: TGTGCCAGCAGCCCTTCTCGAGACACAGATACGCAGTATTTT.

The table lists this clonotype with a few counts. This chain links TRBV6-2 or TRBV6-3 with TRBJ2-1, with D possibly TRBD1 on 6 matching bases. In germline, CDR1 is MNHEY, CDR2 SVGEGT. The V end lost 4 bases, the J end lost 0 bases, and 16 bases lay between the germline ends. CDR3 size: 17 residues. The CDR3 spells CASSFPDRPSSYNEQFF. In nucleotides, the CDR3 is TGTGCCAGCAGTTTCCCCGACAGGCCAAGCTCCTACAATGAGCAGTTCTTC.

This clonotype was seen at least ten times. The V gene is TRBV4-1, the J gene TRBJ2-1; maybe TRBD2 (6 bases). Per the germline V gene, CDR1 is MGHRA and CDR2 is YSYEKL. Trimming cost V 3 bases and J 5 bases, with 11 bases left between them. CDR3 length: 14 residues. In DNA form, the CDR3 reads TGCGCCAGCAGCCATTCAACGGGGGACAATGAGCAGTTCTTC. Residues: CASSHSTGDNEQFF.

This clonotype has a single count. The chain has TRBV29-1 and TRBJ2-1, with 8 bases that match TRBD2. CDR1 is SQVTM and CDR2 is ANQGSEA in the germline V gene. This CDR3 has 16 amino acids. The trim removed 4 bases at V and 4 bases at J, leaving 12 bases unmatched. This CDR3 reads CSVGSPDSGVYNEQFF. The CDR3, as DNA: TGCAGCGTTGGGTCCCCAGATAGCGGGGTTTACAATGAGCAGTTCTTC.

This clonotype came up a few times. The chain carries TRBV24-1 and TRBJ2-2; 7 bases match TRBD2. This CDR3 region has 14 residues. The V gene end was trimmed by 5 bases and the J gene end by 5 bases; junction bases not matched to a gene: 4. Looked up from germline, CDR1 is KGHDR and CDR2 is SFDVKD. The CDR3, as DNA: TGTGCCACCAGTGCCCAGGGAGGGACCGGGGAGCTGTTTTTT. Its translation: CATSAQGGTGELFF.

A few counts support this clonotype. This chain links TRBV7-9 with TRBJ1-6, with D uncertain. Germline assignment: CDR1 SEHNR and CDR2 FQNEAQ (reference sequence). The CDR3 totals 15 residues. V lost 0 bases to trimming and J lost 7 bases, with 10 bases between them. The CDR3 spells CASSLAQVFNSPLHF. CDR3 in DNA: TGTGCCAGCAGCTTAGCGCAGGTTTTCAATTCACCCCTCCACTTT.

The chain carries TRBV18 and TRBJ2-1; 8 bases map to TRBD1. Germline CDR1 is KGHSH and CDR2 is LQKENI. V was pared by 6 bases and J by 5 bases, with 12 bases of the junction left unmatched. The length of the CDR3 is 16 residues. The chain's CDR3 is CASSPDRGNQNNEQFF. In nucleotides, the CDR3 is TGTGCCAGCTCTCCCGACAGGGGTAATCAGAACAATGAGCAGTTCTTC.

There are a few counts of this clonotype. This chain links TRBV4-1 with TRBJ1-2; D might be TRBD1 (5 bases). Germline lookup yields CDR1 MGHRA and CDR2 YSYEKL. V lost 8 bases, J lost 9 bases, and 13 bases lay in between. The CDR3 length is 11 residues. CDR3 DNA: TGCGCCAGCTCGGACATTTGGAGCTACACCTTC. It specifies CASSDIWSYTF.

This clonotype has at least ten counts. The J gene is TRBJ2-1, the V gene TRBV9; 9 bases line up with TRBD2. This CDR3 is built from 14 residues. CDR1 and CDR2 from the germline V gene are SGDLS and YYNGEE. Unmatched junction bases numbered 5, after V lost 2 bases and J lost 8 bases. CDR3 DNA sequence: TGTGCCAGCAGCGTGCTTAGCGGGAGCGATGAGCAGTTCTTC. Translation: CASSVLSGSDEQFF.

This clonotype was observed a handful of times. V is TRBV7-9 and J is TRBJ2-7, with D unclear. Germline values: CDR1 SEHNR, CDR2 FQNEAQ (reference sequence). V lost 7 bases and J lost 7, with 17 bases in between. The CDR3 totals 13 residues. CDR3 DNA sequence: TGTGCCAGCAACCCCCTTCCCCGTCGGGAGCAGTACTTC. Encoded protein: CASNPLPRREQYF. Filled out from reference TRBV7-9 and TRBJ2-7, the complete variable domain reads DTGVSQNPRHKITKRGQNVTFRCDPISEHNRLYWYRQTLGQGPEFLTYFQNEAQLEKSRLLSDRFSAERPKGSFSTLEIQRTEQGDSAMYLCASNPLPRREQYFGPGTRLTVT.

This clonotype was seen a handful of times. The rearrangement joins TRBV12-3 or TRBV12-4 to TRBJ2-7, with a tentative D call TRBD1 (6 bases). The CDR3 consists of 13 residues. V lost 7 bases to trimming and J lost 2 bases, with 12 bases between them. CDR3 nucleotides: TGTGCCAGCACCTGGGGGCAGGCCTACGAGCAGTACTTC. Translated: CASTWGQAYEQYF.

V and J are TRBV20-1 and TRBJ2-1, with 9 bases lining up with TRBD2. The CDR3 totals 17 residues. CDR1 is DFQATT, CDR2 SNEGSKA, per germline (reference sequence). Germline trimming cut 0 bases from V and 6 bases from J; bases unmatched to any gene: 12. In nucleotides, the CDR3 is TGCAGTGCTAGAGAAACCCATAGCGGGAGCAATGGCAATGAGCAGTTCTTC. This encodes CSARETHSGSNGNEQFF.

The chain joins TRBV5-1 to TRBJ2-7; D unresolved. The V and J ends lost 0 bases and 4 bases respectively, with 11 bases between them. The CDR3 covers 14 residues. From germline, CDR1 is SGHRS and CDR2 YFSETQ. The CDR3 protein is CASSLAREQYEQYF. For the CDR3, the DNA is TGCGCCAGCAGCTTGGCGAGAGAGCAGTACGAGCAGTACTTC.

The chain combines TRBV11-2 with TRBJ2-7, with 10 bases that match TRBD2. After removal of 5 bases from V and 2 bases from J, the junction contained 12 bases not matched to a gene. The CDR3 totals 17 residues. Germline assignment: CDR1 SGHAT and CDR2 FQNNGV. The CDR3 spells CASSRQGILAGTYEQYF. The CDR3, as DNA: TGTGCCAGCAGCCGCCAAGGGATACTAGCGGGAACCTACGAGCAGTACTTC.

In this sample, this clonotype turned up a few times. Relative to the germline gene, one junction end is altered; a read error may explain this. The chain joins TRBV7-2 to TRBJ2-7; 12 bases line up with TRBD2. The CDR3 sequence is 14 residues long. CDR1 is SGHTA, CDR2 FQGNSA, per germline. The chain's CDR3 is CASSLAGGPGEQYF. CDR3 in DNA: TGTGCCAGCAGCCTAGCGGGAGGGCCTGGGGAGCAGTACTTC.

The table lists this clonotype with a few counts. The V and J genes are TRBV4-2 and TRBJ2-2; 10 bases align to TRBD1. Germline V gene sequence: CDR1 LGHNA, CDR2 YNFKEQ. The CDR3 covers 18 residues. V lost 0 bases and J lost 5; bases outside the gene matches: 9. The DNA of the CDR3 is TGTGCCAGCAGCCAAGATTGGGGGGGACAGGGGTCAACCGGGGAGCTGTTTTTT. It specifies CASSQDWGGQGSTGELFF.

The chain links TRBV20-1 to TRBJ2-7, with unresolved D. The V and J ends lost 2 bases and 5 bases respectively, with 10 bases between them. The CDR3 has 12 amino acids. The germline V gene encodes CDR1 DFQATT and CDR2 SNEGSKA (reference sequence). CDR3 nucleotides: TGCAGTGCTAGAATACAAGGTCACGAGCAGTACTTC. It is translated as CSARIQGHEQYF.

This clonotype was seen at least ten times. This sequence joins TRBV5-1 and TRBJ2-3, with a possible D match to TRBD2 (6 bases). Between the trimmed V and J ends, which lost 3 bases and 9 bases, there was a span of 17 bases. Germline V gives CDR1 SGHRS, CDR2 YFSETQ. The length of the CDR3 is 14 residues. In DNA, the CDR3 is TGCGCCAGCAGCTCACACCCTCTAGCGAGGACGCAGTATTTT. It encodes CASSSHPLARTQYF.

Here the CDR3 reads CATSDSGGSAKYEQFF. The CDR3 DNA sequence: TGTGCCACCAGTGATTCAGGCGGGAGTGCCAAGTATGAGCAGTTCTTC. This chain uses TRBV24-1 with TRBJ2-1; 7 bases align to TRBD2. CDR1 and CDR2 from the germline V gene are KGHDR and SFDVKD. This CDR3 comprises 16 residues. V lost 2 bases, J lost 8 bases, and 11 bases stayed unmatched.

The genes are TRBV4-1 and TRBJ2-7; 9 positions agree with TRBD2. The J segment lost 3 bases and the V segment lost 1 base, leaving 4 bases of the junction unmatched. Germline V gene sequence: CDR1 MGHRA, CDR2 YSYEKL. CDR3 length equals 15 residues. For the CDR3, the DNA is TGCGCCAGCAGCCAAGCGCCTAGCGGGGACTACGAGCAGTACTTC. It encodes CASSQAPSGDYEQYF.

There are a few counts of this clonotype. The chain is built from TRBV2 and TRBJ2-1; 11 bases agree with TRBD2. CDR3 size: 15 residues. Germline values: CDR1 SNHLY, CDR2 FYNNEI. CDR3 nucleotide sequence: TGTGACACCTACGCTAGCGGGAGGCCCTACAATGAGCAGTTCTTC. This translates into CDTYASGRPYNEQFF.

The chain uses TRBV7-9 and TRBJ1-4; D not resolved. The length of the CDR3 is 14 residues. The V gene lost 4 bases and the J gene lost 12 bases, with 18 bases spanning the gap. Per the germline V gene, CDR1 is SEHNR and CDR2 is FQNEAQ (reference sequence). CDR3 sequence reads: CASSSTGRRMELFF. The DNA for the CDR3 is TGTGCCAGCAGCTCCACCGGGCGACGAATGGAACTGTTTTTT.

The gene calls are TRBV7-9 and TRBJ1-2, with D uncertain. The CDR3 length is 14 residues. The V gene lost 4 bases and the J gene lost 4 bases, with 13 bases spanning the gap. Germline CDR1 SEHNR, CDR2 FQNEAQ (reference sequence). Written as DNA, the CDR3 is TGTGCCAGCAGCTCCTCGACCGAGGCCTATGGCTACACCTTC. The encoded protein is CASSSSTEAYGYTF.

J is TRBJ1-2 and V is TRBV29-1, with 9 bases aligning to TRBD1. Per germline, CDR1 SQVTM and CDR2 ANQGSEA. V lost 6 bases and J lost 1; bases outside the gene matches: 6. CDR3 length: 14 residues. CDR3 loop: CSVRDRVVNYGYTF. The CDR3 DNA follows: TGCAGCGTACGGGACAGGGTGGTTAACTATGGCTACACCTTC.

A word on this clonotype: Since the CDR3 does not end with the conserved phenylalanine or tryptophan, this likely comes from a read error. V is TRBV7-9 and J is TRBJ2-5; perhaps TRBD2 as D (5 bases). Trimming removed 5 bases at V and 2 bases at J, with 18 bases between. The CDR3 sequence is 16 residues long. The germline V gene has CDR1 SEHNR and CDR2 FQNEAQ (reference sequence). The CDR3 reads CASSPGLAEAQETQYL. CDR3 bases: TGTGCCAGCAGCCCCGGTCTGGCGGAGGCACAAGAGACCCAGTACTTA.

This clonotype appeared a few times. This chain links TRBV12-3 or TRBV12-4 with TRBJ2-7; D may be TRBD1 (5 bases). V shed 3 bases and J shed 2 bases, with 8 bases lying between them. The CDR3 length is 13 residues. Written as DNA, the CDR3 is TGTGCCAGCAGTTTTACAGGCCCCTACGAGCAGTACTTC. It specifies CASSFTGPYEQYF.

The chain joins TRBV7-9 to TRBJ2-7; D call uncertain. The germline V gene has CDR1 SEHNR and CDR2 FQNEAQ (reference sequence). CDR3 size: 13 residues. The V gene lost 4 bases and the J gene lost 2 bases, with 9 bases spanning the gap. CDR3 coding DNA: TGTGCCAGCAGCTCCCTAGGAGCCTACGAGCAGTACTTC. Translation: CASSSLGAYEQYF.

This clonotype has at least ten counts. This chain joins TRBV4-1 and TRBJ1-2; tentative D call: TRBD1 (5 bases). The germline V and J ends were trimmed by 0 bases and 7 bases, with 18 bases remaining between them. This CDR3 is 16 amino acids long. Germline assignment: CDR1 MGHRA and CDR2 YSYEKL. The chain's CDR3 is CASSQEVGDLFAGYTF. The CDR3 DNA is TGCGCCAGCAGCCAAGAGGTAGGGGACCTGTTCGCTGGCTACACCTTC.